This note documents a single TCR beta chain sequence. Other DNA sequences from this sample encode an identical CDR3 as well. This sample was included in a study of blood T cell repertoires in COVID-19. Only in-frame clones appear in the TCRdb table, and some are missing; sequencing was by immunoSEQ multiplex PCR. The table records approximately 210,000 clones, roughly three quarters of them present only once. CDR1 is MNHEY and CDR2 is SVGAGI in the germline V gene. Germline trimming cut 3 bases from V and 6 bases from J; bases unmatched to any gene: 5. This CDR3 is 14 amino acids long. The J gene is TRBJ1-2, the V gene TRBV6-5, with 9 bases matching TRBD1. The source is a woman aged 45-60 years with acute COVID-19. Sequencing was performed on PBMCs or T cells enriched from blood (not recorded which). The DNA of the CDR3 is TGTGCCAGCAGTTATTCGGGACAGGGTCATGGCTACACCTTC. Translated, it gives CASSYSGQGHGYTF.